One sample yielded the 21 T cell receptor beta chains listed below, sequenced in a study of T cells in Graves' hyperthyroidism and ophthalmopathy (dated by TCRdb to between 2018 and 2021). The method was multiplex PCR. TCRdb shows the sequencer as Illumina HiSeq 2000. The TCR beta CDR3 regions were amplified from RNA transcripts. For the first round of RT-PCR on the TCR CDR3, the HTBI primer set was used together with the Qiagen OneStep RT-PCR kit. The public reads were reprocessed in TCRdb via fastp at Q25 and MiXCR, keeping in-frame beta chains. Rows matching on CDR3 protein sequence are summarized as one entry with the most common DNA and genes. A total of around 620,000 distinct CDR3 sequences appear in this sample, 15% to 20% of them only once. 3% to 4% of the sample belongs to the ten largest clones. The sequenced material came from blood. The receptors were sampled from a woman aged 25 to 39 with Graves' hyperthyroidism.

The genes are TRBV7-3 and TRBJ2-1, with TRBD2 matching over 7 bases. Germline V CDR1 and CDR2: SGHTA, FQGTGA. The CDR3 runs to 14 residues. With V trimmed by 2 bases and J by 9 bases, 7 bases remained unmatched. The CDR3 nucleotides read TGTGCCAGCAGCTTAGTTGTGGGAGGGACTGAGCAGTTCTTC. Amino acids: CASSLVVGGTEQFF.

This clonotype was observed at least ten times. V and J are TRBV7-8 and TRBJ2-1; no definite D call. CDR3 size: 18 residues. Trimming took off 1 base at V and 0 bases at J, with 16 bases between the two ends. CDR1 SGHVS and CDR2 FQNEAQ come from the germline V gene. The DNA for the CDR3 is TGTGCCAGCAGCTTAGACGGCAGTAGATGGCCCTCCTACAATGAGCAGTTCTTC. Amino acids: CASSLDGSRWPSYNEQFF.

Only a few counts were recorded for this clonotype. The rearrangement joins TRBV3-1 to TRBJ2-2; possibly TRBD1 for D (6 bases). The CDR3 sequence is 15 residues long. V was shortened by 1 base and J by 1 base, with 7 bases between the two germline ends. CDR1 LGHDT and CDR2 YNNKEL come from the germline V gene (reference sequence). The CDR3 loop reads CASSQGTENTGELFF. The CDR3 DNA sequence: TGTGCCAGCAGCCAAGGGACAGAGAACACCGGGGAGCTGTTTTTT.

This clonotype came up many times. This rearrangement joins TRBV2 to TRBJ1-3; D gene unclear. Germline CDR1 SNHLY, CDR2 FYNNEI. Trimming took off 4 bases at V and 0 bases at J, with 1 base between the two ends. The CDR3 length is 12 residues. Here the CDR3 DNA reads TGTGCCAGCAGTGGCTCTGGAAACACCATATATTTT. It yields the protein CASSGSGNTIYF. Full variable domain (outside the CDR3, taken from reference TRBV2 and TRBJ1-3): EPEVTQTPSHQVTQMGQEVILRCVPISNHLYFYWYRQILGQKVEFLVSFYNNEISEKSEIFDDQFSVERPDGSNFTLKIRSTKLEDSAMYFCASSGSGNTIYFGEGSWLTVV.

V usage is TRBV6-5 and J usage is TRBJ2-2; TRBD1 might be the D (6 bases). Germline V lookup: CDR1 MNHEY, CDR2 SVGAGI. V lost 2 bases and J 3 bases, leaving 10 bases between the germline ends. This CDR3 has 15 amino acids. CDR3 amino acids: CASSYLDRYTGELFF. In nucleotides, the CDR3 is TGTGCCAGCAGTTACCTTGACAGGTACACCGGGGAGCTGTTTTTT.

The chain joins TRBV2 to TRBJ2-1, with 9 bases identical to TRBD2. This CDR3 spans 14 amino acids. Losses at the gene ends were 4 bases for V and 9 bases for J; bases not matched to a gene: 7. Germline V gene sequence: CDR1 SNHLY, CDR2 FYNNEI. The DNA for the CDR3 is TGTGCCAGCAGTGTCCTAGCGGGGTCTCCTGAGCAGTTCTTC. The encoded protein is CASSVLAGSPEQFF.

The genes are TRBV28 and TRBJ2-5, with D unclear. The CDR3 contains 13 residues. In germline, CDR1 is MDHEN, CDR2 SYDVKM. The V gene lost 4 bases and the J gene lost 5 bases, with 11 bases spanning the gap. CDR3 amino acids: CASSSWAVETQYF. The CDR3 DNA reads as TGTGCCAGCAGTTCATGGGCGGTTGAGACCCAGTACTTC.

This clonotype has a count of ten or more. The chain is built from TRBV5-5 and TRBJ1-1; no clear D gene. Looked up from germline, CDR1 is SGHKS and CDR2 is YYEKEE (reference sequence). With 6 bases removed from V and 2 bases from J, the gap between germline ends came to 17 bases. The CDR3 length is 15 residues. This CDR3 reads CASTVSSWANTEAFF. As DNA, the CDR3 is TGTGCCAGCACCGTTTCGTCCTGGGCAAACACTGAAGCTTTCTTT.

This clonotype was seen repeatedly, ten times or more. The gene calls are TRBV7-2 and TRBJ1-1; D is possibly TRBD1 (5 bases). The V end was cut by 5 bases, the J end by 4 bases, with 14 bases between. The CDR3 has 14 amino acids. Germline assignment: CDR1 SGHTA and CDR2 FQGNSA. The CDR3 nucleotides read TGTGCCAGCAGCACCATTCAGGGTAGCACTGAAGCTTTCTTT. It encodes CASSTIQGSTEAFF.

Many counts were recorded for this clonotype. V usage is TRBV28 and J usage is TRBJ1-2; no reliable D call. The CDR3 is 15 residues long. The germline V and J ends were trimmed by 5 bases and 1 base, with 14 bases remaining between them. Germline CDR1 MDHEN, CDR2 SYDVKM. The CDR3 here is CASSAYTDINYGYTF. The CDR3 coding sequence is TGTGCCAGCAGTGCTTATACAGATATTAACTATGGCTACACCTTC.

Many counts were recorded for this clonotype. The gene calls are TRBV6-1 and TRBJ2-7; 7 positions agree with TRBD1. Germline V gene data show CDR1 as MNHNS and CDR2 as SASEGT. This CDR3 has 13 amino acids. V lost 9 bases to trimming and J lost 4 bases; unmatched junction nucleotides: 9. Here the CDR3 reads CASSGTDLYEQYF. CDR3 in DNA: TGTGCCAGTTCCGGGACAGACCTATACGAGCAGTACTTC.

This clonotype was detected a few times. The chain has TRBV6-1 and TRBJ1-1, with a tentative D call TRBD1 (5 bases). From germline, CDR1 is MNHNS and CDR2 SASEGT. Trimming stripped 5 bases from V and 6 bases from J, with 16 bases between. This CDR3 has 14 amino acids. The CDR3 coding sequence is TGTGCCAGCAGTTATCTACTCGGGGACCCTGAAGCTTTCTTT. Protein product: CASSYLLGDPEAFF.

The gene calls are TRBV27 and TRBJ1-6, with unresolved D. This CDR3 region has 13 residues. The V end lost 4 bases, the J end lost 9 bases, and 10 bases lay between the germline ends. Per germline, CDR1 MNHEY and CDR2 SMNVEV (reference sequence). In DNA, the CDR3 is TGTGCCAGCAGTTCATTTAACGGTTCACCCCTCCACTTT. The encoded protein is CASSSFNGSPLHF.

This clonotype appeared many times. V is TRBV11-3 and J is TRBJ2-4, with a weak D call TRBD1 (5 bases). This CDR3 is 16 amino acids long. Germline CDR1 is SGHNT and CDR2 is YENEEA. V dropped 0 bases and J dropped 6 bases, with 15 bases sitting between them. In DNA, the CDR3 is TGTGCCAGCAGCTTAGAATCTTCAGGGTCAGGAAACATTCAGTACTTC. Amino acid sequence: CASSLESSGSGNIQYF.

This clonotype was counted at least ten times. This chain links TRBV11-2 with TRBJ2-2; 7 bases are a match to TRBD2. Germline-derived CDR1 and CDR2 are SGHAT and FQNNGV. This CDR3 is 14 amino acids long. V was clipped by 5 bases and J by 4 bases; unmatched bases: 4. The CDR3 DNA reads TGTGCCAGCAGCCCTAGCGGTTCCACCGGGGAGCTGTTTTTT. Amino acids: CASSPSGSTGELFF.

This clonotype was seen repeatedly, ten times or more. The chain combines TRBV7-8 with TRBJ2-1, with no clear D. V shed 3 bases and J shed 3 bases, with 6 bases lying between them. The CDR3 spans 13 residues. The germline V gene has CDR1 SGHVS and CDR2 FQNEAQ. This CDR3 reads CASSFSNYNEQFF. DNA for the CDR3: TGTGCCAGCAGCTTCTCCAACTACAATGAGCAGTTCTTC.

This chain links TRBV6-2 or TRBV6-3 with TRBJ1-2; D uncertain. The CDR3 length is 15 residues. Trimming removed 0 bases at V and 0 bases at J, with 8 bases between. The germline CDR1 and CDR2 sequences are MNHEY and SVGEGT. As DNA, the CDR3 is TGTGCCAGCAGTTACTCGACACTGTCTAACTATGGCTACACCTTC. Its protein is CASSYSTLSNYGYTF.

This clonotype was counted many times. This rearrangement joins TRBV28 to TRBJ2-5, with TRBD2 matching over 8 bases. Germline loops: CDR1 MDHEN, CDR2 SYDVKM. This CDR3 comprises 15 residues. The V segment lost 7 bases and the J segment 0 bases; nucleotides outside the gene matches: 7. DNA of the CDR3: TGTGCCAGCAATCGTCGGGGGGGGAACCAAGAGACCCAGTACTTC. Its protein product is CASNRRGGNQETQYF.

The CDR3 protein is CASSLQGFGADTQYF. The CDR3 coding sequence is TGTGCCAGCAGCCTACAGGGATTCGGCGCAGATACGCAGTATTTT. The chain couples TRBV14 to TRBJ2-3; D might be TRBD1 (6 bases). Per the germline V gene, CDR1 is SGHDN and CDR2 is FVKESK. V was cut by 4 bases and J by 4 bases, with 15 bases left in between. The CDR3 loop spans 15 amino acids.

A remark on this clonotype: A single base separates this from a much larger clone, so it may be a read error. The chain couples TRBV27 to TRBJ2-7; 14 bases align to TRBD2. The germline CDR1 and CDR2 sequences are MNHEY and SMNVEV (reference sequence). The CDR3 is 15 amino acids. J gave up 7 bases and V 4 bases, and 6 bases lay outside the gene matches. DNA of the CDR3: TGTGCCAGCAGTTCGGGACTAGCGGGAGTCCAGGAGCAGTACTTC. This encodes CASSSGLAGVQEQYF.

Note on this clonotype: A much larger clone differs from this one at a single base, so this may be a read error. The J gene is TRBJ1-1, the V gene TRBV6-2 or TRBV6-3, with TRBD1 identical over 8 bases. In germline, CDR1 is MNHEY, CDR2 SVGEGT. The CDR3 has 14 amino acids. This CDR3 is CTSSYSGGGTEAFF. The CDR3 DNA sequence: TGTACCAGCAGTTACTCAGGGGGCGGCACTGAAGCTTTCTTT.